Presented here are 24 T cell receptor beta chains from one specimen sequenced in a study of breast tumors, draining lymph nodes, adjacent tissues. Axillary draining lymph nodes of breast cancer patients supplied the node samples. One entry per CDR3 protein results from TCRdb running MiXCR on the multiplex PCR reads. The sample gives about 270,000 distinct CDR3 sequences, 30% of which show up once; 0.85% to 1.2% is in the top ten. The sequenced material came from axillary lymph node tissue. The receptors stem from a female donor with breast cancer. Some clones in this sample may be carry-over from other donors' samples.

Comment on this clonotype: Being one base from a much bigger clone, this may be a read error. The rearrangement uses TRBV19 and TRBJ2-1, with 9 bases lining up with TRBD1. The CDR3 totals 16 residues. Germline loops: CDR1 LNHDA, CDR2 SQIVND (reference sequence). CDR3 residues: CASSEPGQGSYDEQFF. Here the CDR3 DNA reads TGTGCCAGTAGCGAACCGGGACAGGGTTCCTACGATGAGCAGTTCTTC.

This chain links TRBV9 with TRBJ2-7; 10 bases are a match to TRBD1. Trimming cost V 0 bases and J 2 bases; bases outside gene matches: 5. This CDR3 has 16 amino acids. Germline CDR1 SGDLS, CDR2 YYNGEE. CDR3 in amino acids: CASSVGATGGAYEQYF. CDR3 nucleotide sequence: TGTGCCAGCAGCGTAGGGGCGACAGGGGGCGCCTACGAGCAGTACTTC.

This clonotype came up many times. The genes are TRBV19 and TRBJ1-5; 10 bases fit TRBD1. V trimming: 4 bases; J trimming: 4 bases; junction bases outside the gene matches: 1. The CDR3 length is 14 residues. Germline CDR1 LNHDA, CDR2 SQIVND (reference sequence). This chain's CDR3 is CASSRGQGNQPQHF. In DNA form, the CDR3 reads TGTGCCAGTAGTAGGGGACAGGGGAATCAGCCCCAGCATTTT.

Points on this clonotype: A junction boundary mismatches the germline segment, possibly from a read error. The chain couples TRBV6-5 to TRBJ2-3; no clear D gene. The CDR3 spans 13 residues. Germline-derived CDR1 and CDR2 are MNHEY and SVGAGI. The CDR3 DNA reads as TGTGCCGGCAGTCACCGAAGGCGGGATACGCAGTATTTT. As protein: CAGSHRRRDTQYF.

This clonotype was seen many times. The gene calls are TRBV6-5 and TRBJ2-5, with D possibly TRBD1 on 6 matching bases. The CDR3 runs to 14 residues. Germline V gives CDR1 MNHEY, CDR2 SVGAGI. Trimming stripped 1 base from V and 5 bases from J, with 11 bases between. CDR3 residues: CASSYLQGWETQYF. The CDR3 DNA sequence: TGTGCCAGCAGTTACTTACAGGGTTGGGAGACCCAGTACTTC.

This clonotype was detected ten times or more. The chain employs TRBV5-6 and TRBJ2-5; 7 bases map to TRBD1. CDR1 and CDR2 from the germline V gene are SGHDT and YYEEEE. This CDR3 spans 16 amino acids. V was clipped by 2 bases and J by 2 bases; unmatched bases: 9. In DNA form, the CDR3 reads TGTGCCAGCAGCTTACAGGGGCACGCGGTTCAAGAGACCCAGTACTTC. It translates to CASSLQGHAVQETQYF.

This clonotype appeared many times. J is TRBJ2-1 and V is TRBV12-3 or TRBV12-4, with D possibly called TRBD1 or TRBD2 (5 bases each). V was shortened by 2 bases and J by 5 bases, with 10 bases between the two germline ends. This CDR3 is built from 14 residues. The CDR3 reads CASSLSSRDNEQFF. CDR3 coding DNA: TGTGCCAGCAGTTTATCTAGCAGGGACAATGAGCAGTTCTTC.

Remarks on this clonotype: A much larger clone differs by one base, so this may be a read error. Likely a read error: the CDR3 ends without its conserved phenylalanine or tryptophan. This CDR3 reads CASSTGQYNEQFS. CDR3 bases: TGTGCCAGCAGCACGGGACAGTACAATGAGCAGTTCTCC. J is TRBJ2-1 and V is TRBV9, with 7 positions matching TRBD1. CDR3 length: 13 amino acids. Germline assignment: CDR1 SGDLS and CDR2 YYNGEE. V was pared by 4 bases and J by 4 bases, with 2 bases of the junction left unmatched.

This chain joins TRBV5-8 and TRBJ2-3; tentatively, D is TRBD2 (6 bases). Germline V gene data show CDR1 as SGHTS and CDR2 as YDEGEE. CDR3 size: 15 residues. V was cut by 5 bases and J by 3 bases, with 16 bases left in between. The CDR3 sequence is CASSWGVLPTDTQYF. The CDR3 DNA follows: TGTGCCAGCAGTTGGGGGGTTTTACCGACAGATACGCAGTATTTT.

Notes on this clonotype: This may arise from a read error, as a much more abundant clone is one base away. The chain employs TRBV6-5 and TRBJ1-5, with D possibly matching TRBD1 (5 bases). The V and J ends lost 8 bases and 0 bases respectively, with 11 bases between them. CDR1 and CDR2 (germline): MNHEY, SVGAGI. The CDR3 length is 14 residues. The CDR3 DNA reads TGTGCCAGCGGGGCCGGCGGTAGCAATCAGCCCCAGCATTTT. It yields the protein CASGAGGSNQPQHF.

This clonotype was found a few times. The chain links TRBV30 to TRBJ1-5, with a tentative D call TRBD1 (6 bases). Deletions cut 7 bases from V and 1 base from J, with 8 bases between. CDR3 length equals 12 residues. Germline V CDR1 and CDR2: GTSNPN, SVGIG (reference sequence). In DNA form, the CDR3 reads TGTGCCTACGGACAGAGCAATCAGCCCCAGCATTTT. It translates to CAYGQSNQPQHF.

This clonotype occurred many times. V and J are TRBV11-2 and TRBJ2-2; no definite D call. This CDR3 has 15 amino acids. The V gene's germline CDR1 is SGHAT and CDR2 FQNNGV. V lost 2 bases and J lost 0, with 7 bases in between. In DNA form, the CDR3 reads TGTGCCAGCAGCTTAATTGCAGCGAACACCGGGGAGCTGTTTTTT. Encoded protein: CASSLIAANTGELFF. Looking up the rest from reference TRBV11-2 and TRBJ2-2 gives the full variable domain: EAGVAQSPRYKIIEKRQSVAFWCNPISGHATLYWYQQILGQGPKLLIQFQNNGVVDDSQLPKDRFSAERLKGVDSTLKIQPAKLEDSAVYLCASSLIAANTGELFFGEGSRLTVL.

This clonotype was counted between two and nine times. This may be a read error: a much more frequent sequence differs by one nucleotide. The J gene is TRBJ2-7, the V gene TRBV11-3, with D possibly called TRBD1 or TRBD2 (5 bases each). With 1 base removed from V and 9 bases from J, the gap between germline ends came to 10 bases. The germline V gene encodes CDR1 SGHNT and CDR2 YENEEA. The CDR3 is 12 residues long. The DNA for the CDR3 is TGTGCCAGCAGCTTAGCGGGGCACGCGCAGTACTTC. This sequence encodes CASSLAGHAQYF. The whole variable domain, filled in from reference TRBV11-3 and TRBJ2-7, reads EAGVVQSPRYKIIEKKQPVAFWCNPISGHNTLYWYLQNLGQGPELLIRYENEEAVDDSQLPKDRFSAERLKGVDSTLKIQPAELGDSAVYLCASSLAGHAQYFGPGTRLTVT.

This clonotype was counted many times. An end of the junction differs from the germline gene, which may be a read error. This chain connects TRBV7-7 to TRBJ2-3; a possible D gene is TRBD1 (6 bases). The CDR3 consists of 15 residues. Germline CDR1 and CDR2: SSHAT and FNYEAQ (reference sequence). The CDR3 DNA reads TGTGCTAGCAGCCCTAACGCAGGGGATCTAAATACGCAGTATTTT. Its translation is CASSPNAGDLNTQYF.

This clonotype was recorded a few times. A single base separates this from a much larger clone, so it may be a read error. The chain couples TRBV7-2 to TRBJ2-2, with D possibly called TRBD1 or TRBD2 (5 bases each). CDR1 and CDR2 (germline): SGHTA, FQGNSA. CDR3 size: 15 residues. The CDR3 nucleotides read TGTGCCAGCAGCTTAGGGGGGACGAACACCGGGGAGCTGCTTTTT. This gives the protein CASSLGGTNTGELLF.

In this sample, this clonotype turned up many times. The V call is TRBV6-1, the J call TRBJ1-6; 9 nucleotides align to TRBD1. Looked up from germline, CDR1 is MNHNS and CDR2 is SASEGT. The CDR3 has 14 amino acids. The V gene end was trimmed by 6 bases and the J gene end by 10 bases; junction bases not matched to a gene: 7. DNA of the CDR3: TGTGCCAGCAGCGCGGGACAGGGAAGATCACCCCTCCACTTT. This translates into CASSAGQGRSPLHF.

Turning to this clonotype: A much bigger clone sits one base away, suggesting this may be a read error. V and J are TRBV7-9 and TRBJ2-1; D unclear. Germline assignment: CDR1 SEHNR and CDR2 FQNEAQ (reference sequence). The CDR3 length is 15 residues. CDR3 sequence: CASSFRGSAYNEQLF. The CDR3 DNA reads TGTGCCAGCAGCTTCCGCGGCTCAGCCTACAATGAGCAGCTCTTC.

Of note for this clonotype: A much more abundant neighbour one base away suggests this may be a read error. Written as DNA, the CDR3 is TGTGCCGGTAGTATACAGGGACTAGCGGGAGGCCCCTACGAGCAGTACTTC. This sequence encodes CAGSIQGLAGGPYEQYF. The gene calls are TRBV19 and TRBJ2-7; 15 positions match TRBD2. The germline CDR1 and CDR2 sequences are LNHDA and SQIVND (reference sequence). This CDR3 comprises 17 residues.

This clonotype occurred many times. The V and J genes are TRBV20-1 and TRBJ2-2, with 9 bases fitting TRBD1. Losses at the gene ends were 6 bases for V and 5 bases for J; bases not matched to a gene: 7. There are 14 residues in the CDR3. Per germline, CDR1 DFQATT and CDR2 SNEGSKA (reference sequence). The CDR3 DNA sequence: TGCAGTGCCAACGACAGGGGGAAGACCGGGGAGCTGTTTTTT. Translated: CSANDRGKTGELFF.

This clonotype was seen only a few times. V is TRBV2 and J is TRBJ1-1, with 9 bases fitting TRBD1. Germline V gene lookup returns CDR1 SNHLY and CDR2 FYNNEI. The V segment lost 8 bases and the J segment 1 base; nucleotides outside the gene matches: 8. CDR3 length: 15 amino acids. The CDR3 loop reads CASRRTGASNTEAFF. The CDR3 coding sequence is TGTGCCAGCCGTCGGACAGGGGCTTCGAACACTGAAGCTTTCTTT.

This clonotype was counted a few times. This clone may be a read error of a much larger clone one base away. CDR3 nucleotides: TGTGCCACCGGCCCTTACGTCCAGGATGAGGGTACGCAGTATTTT. Its protein is CATGPYVQDEGTQYF. V and J are TRBV15 and TRBJ2-3, with D possibly TRBD2 on 5 matching bases. CDR3 length equals 15 residues. Germline assignment: CDR1 LNHNV and CDR2 YYDKDF (reference sequence). Trimming left V 8 bases short and J 8 bases short, with 23 bases between.

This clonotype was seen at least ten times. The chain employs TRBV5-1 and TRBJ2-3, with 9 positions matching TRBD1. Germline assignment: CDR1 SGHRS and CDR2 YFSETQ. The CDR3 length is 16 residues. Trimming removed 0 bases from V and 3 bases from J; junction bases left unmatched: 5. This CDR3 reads CASSLGGTGQTDTQYF. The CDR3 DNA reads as TGCGCCAGCAGCTTGGGGGGGACAGGGCAGACAGATACGCAGTATTTT.

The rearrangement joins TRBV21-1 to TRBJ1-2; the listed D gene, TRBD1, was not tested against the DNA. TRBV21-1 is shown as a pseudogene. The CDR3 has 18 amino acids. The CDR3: CASNQSVDRNRGFDGYTF. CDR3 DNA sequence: TGTGCCAGCAATCAAAGCGTAGACCGGAACAGGGGGTTCGATGGCTACACCTTC.

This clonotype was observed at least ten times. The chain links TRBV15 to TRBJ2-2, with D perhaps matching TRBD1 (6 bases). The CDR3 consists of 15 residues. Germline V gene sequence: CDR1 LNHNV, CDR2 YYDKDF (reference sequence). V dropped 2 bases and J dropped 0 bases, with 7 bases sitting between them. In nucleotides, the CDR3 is TGTGCCACCAGCAGACAGGGGTCGAACACCGGGGAGCTGTTTTTT. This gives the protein CATSRQGSNTGELFF.